This TCR beta chain appears in the sequencing data of a study of Graves' ophthalmopathy and Graves' hyperthyroidism. Study findings and constraints: Appearing in blood as well were most expanded thyroid clonotypes above 0.001 frequency. Both an approximately 70% sensitivity and an approximately 72% specificity characterized the model's predictions of ophthalmopathy progression. Built on 13 signatures, a model told ophthalmopathy apart from stable hyperthyroidism with approximately 85% sensitivity and 75% to 82% specificity.

This clonotype was picked up many times. Antigen: not known. This CDR3 contains 14 residues. Trimming took 9 bases from V and 2 from J, leaving 17 bases between them. Germline V lookup: CDR1 MNHNS, CDR2 SASEGT. Amplification from RNA transcripts yielded the TCR beta CDR3 regions. An opening RT-PCR round employed HTBI primers and preceded a second-round multiplex PCR. TCRdb passed the multiplex PCR reads through MiXCR, listing each CDR3 protein once. The sample has around 1.1 million distinct CDR3 sequences; 36% are singletons. The sequencing input was peripheral blood or thyroid tissue (not recorded which). V gene TRBV6-1 combines with J gene TRBJ2-7; D gene unclear. The receptor was derived from an adult man with Graves' hyperthyroidism. The CDR3 nucleotides are TGTGCCAGTTCCCGTGCCCCCGAGACCTACGAGCAGTACTTC. Protein: CASSRAPETYEQYF.